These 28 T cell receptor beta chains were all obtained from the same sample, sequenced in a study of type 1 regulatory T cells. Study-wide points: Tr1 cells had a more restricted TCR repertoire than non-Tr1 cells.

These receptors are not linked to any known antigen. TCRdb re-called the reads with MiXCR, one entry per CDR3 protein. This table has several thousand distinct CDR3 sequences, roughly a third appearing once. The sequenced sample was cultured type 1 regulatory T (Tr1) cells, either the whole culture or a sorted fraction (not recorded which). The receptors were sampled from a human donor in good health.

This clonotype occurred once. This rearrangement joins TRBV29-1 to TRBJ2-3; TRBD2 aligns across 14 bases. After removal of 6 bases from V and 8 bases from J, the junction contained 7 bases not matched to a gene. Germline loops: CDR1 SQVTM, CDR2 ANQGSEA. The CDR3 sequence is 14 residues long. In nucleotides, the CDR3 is TGCAGCGTGAAGCCCGGGACTAGCGGGAGTACGCAGTATTTT. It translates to CSVKPGTSGSTQYF.

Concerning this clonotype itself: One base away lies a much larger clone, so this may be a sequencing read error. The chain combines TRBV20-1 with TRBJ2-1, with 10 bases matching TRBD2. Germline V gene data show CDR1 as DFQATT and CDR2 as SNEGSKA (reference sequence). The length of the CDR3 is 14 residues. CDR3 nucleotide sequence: TGCGGTGCTAGACTAGCGGGCCAAAACAATGAGCAGTTCTTC. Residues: CGARLAGQNNEQFF.

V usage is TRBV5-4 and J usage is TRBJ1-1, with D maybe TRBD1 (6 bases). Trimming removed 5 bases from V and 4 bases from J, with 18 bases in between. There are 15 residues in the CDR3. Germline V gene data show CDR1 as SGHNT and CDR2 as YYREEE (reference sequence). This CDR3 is CASSALGAWGTEAFF. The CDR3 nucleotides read TGTGCCAGCAGTGCCCTGGGGGCGTGGGGCACTGAAGCTTTCTTT.

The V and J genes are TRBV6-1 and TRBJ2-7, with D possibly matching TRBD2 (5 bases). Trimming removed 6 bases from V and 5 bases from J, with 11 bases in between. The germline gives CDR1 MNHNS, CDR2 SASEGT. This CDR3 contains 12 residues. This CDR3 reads CASREALHEQYF. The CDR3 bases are TGTGCCAGCAGGGAGGCCCTACACGAGCAGTACTTC.

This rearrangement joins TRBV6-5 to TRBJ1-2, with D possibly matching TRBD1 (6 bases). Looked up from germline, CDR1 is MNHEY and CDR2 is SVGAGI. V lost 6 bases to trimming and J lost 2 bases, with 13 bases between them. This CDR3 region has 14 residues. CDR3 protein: CASSLDRLNYGYTF. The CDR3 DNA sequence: TGTGCCAGCAGCCTGGACAGACTAAACTATGGCTACACCTTC.

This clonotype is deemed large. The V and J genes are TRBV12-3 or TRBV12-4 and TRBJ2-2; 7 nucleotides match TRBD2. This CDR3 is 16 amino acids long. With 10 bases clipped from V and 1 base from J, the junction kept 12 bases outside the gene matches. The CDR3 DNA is TGTGCCACCGCAATCTCTGGGAGGGAGAACACCGGGGAGCTGTTTTTT. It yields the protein CATAISGRENTGELFF.

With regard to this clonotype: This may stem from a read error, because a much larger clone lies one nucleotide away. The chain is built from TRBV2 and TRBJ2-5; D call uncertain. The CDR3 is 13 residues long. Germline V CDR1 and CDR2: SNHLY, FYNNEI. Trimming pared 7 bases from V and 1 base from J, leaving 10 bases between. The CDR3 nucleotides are TGTGCCAGCATAAGGGATCTCCAAGAGACCCAGTACTTC. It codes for CASIRDLQETQYF. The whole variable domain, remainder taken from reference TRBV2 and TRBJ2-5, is EPEVTQTPSHQVTQMGQEVILRCVPISNHLYFYWYRQILGQKVEFLVSFYNNEISEKSEIFDDQFSVERPDGSNFTLKIRSTKLEDSAMYFCASIRDLQETQYFGPGTRLLVL.

The DNA of the CDR3 is TGTGCCAGCAGCTTGGCAGGGGTGGCTGGAAACACCATATATTTT. Amino acid sequence: CASSLAGVAGNTIYF. V usage is TRBV5-4 and J usage is TRBJ1-3; perhaps TRBD1 as D (6 bases). V lost 0 bases to trimming and J lost 2 bases, with 9 bases between them. Germline CDR1 reads SGHNT; CDR2 reads YYREEE (reference sequence). This CDR3 is built from 15 residues.

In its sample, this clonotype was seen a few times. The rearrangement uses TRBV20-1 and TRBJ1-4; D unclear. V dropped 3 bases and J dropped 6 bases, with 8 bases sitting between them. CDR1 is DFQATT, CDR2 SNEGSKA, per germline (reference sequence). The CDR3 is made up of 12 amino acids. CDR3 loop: CSASLGYEKLFF. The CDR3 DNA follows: TGCAGTGCTAGCTTGGGATATGAAAAACTGTTTTTT.

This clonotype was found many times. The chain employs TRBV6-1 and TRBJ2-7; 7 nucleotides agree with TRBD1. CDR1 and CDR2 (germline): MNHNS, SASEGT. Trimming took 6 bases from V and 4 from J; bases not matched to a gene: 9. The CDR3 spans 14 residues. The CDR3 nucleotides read TGTGCCAGCAGACCGGACAGGCCCCGATACGAGCAGTACTTC. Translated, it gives CASRPDRPRYEQYF.

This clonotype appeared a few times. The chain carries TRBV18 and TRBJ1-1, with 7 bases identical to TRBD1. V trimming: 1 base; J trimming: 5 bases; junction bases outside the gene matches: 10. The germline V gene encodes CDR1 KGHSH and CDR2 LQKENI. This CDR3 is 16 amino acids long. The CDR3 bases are TGTGCCAGCTCACCACAGACAGGGAAGATGGGAACTGAAGCTTTCTTT. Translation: CASSPQTGKMGTEAFF.

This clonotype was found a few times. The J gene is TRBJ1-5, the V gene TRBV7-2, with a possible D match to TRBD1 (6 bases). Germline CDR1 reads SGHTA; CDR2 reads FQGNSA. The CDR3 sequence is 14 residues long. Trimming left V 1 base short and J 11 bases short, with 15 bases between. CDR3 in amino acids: CASSLGWGHRAQHF. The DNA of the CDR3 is TGTGCCAGCAGCTTAGGGTGGGGTCACAGGGCCCAGCATTTT.

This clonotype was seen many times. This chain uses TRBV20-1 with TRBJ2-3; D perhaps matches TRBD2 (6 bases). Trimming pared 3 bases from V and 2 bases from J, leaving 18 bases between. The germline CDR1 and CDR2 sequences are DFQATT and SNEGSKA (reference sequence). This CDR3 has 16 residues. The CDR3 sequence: CSASLIHGGTTDTQYF. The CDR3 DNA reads TGCAGTGCTAGTTTAATTCATGGCGGGACCACAGATACGCAGTATTTT.

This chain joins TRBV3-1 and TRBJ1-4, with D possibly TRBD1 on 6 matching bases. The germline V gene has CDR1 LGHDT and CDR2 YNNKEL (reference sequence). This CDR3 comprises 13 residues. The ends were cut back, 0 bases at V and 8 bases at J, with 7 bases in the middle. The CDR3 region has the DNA TGTGCCAGCAGCCAAGACAGGGGCGAAAAACTGTTTTTT. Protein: CASSQDRGEKLFF.

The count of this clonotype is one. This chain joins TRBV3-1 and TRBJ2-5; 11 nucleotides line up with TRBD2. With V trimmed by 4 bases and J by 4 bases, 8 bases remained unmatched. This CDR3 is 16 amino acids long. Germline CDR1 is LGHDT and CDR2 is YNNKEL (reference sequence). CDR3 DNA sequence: TGTGCCAGCAGCCTTTTCCCGACTAGCGGGATAGAGACCCAGTACTTC. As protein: CASSLFPTSGIETQYF.

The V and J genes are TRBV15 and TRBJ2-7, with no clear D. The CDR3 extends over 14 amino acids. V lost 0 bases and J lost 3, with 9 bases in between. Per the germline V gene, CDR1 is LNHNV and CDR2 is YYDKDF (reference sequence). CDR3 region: CATSRDGRVYEQYF. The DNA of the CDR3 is TGTGCCACCAGCAGAGATGGGCGTGTCTACGAGCAGTACTTC.

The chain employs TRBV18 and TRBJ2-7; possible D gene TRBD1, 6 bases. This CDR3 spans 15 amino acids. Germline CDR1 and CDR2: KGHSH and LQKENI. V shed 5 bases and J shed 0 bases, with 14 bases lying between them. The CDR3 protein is CASSTRTESSYEQYF. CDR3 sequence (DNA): TGTGCCAGCTCAACGAGGACAGAAAGCTCCTACGAGCAGTACTTC.

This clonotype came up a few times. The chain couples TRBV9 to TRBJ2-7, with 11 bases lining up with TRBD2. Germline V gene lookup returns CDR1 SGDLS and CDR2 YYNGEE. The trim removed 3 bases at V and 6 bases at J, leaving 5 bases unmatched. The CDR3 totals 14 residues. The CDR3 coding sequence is TGTGCCAGCAGCGAGGCCGGGACTAGCGGCGAGCAGTACTTC. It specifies CASSEAGTSGEQYF.

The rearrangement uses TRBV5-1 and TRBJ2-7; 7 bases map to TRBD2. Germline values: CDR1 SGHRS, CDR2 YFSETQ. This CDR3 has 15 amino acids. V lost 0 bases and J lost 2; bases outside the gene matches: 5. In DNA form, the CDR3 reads TGCGCCAGCAGCTTGGCAGGGACTAACGCCTACGAGCAGTACTTC. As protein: CASSLAGTNAYEQYF.

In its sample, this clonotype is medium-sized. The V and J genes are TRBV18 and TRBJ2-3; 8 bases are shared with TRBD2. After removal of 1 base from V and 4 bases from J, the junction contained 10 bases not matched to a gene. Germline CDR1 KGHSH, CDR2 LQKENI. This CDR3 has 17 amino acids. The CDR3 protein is CASSPQPGLESSDTQYF. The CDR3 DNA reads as TGTGCCAGCTCACCACAACCGGGACTAGAATCCTCAGATACGCAGTATTTT.

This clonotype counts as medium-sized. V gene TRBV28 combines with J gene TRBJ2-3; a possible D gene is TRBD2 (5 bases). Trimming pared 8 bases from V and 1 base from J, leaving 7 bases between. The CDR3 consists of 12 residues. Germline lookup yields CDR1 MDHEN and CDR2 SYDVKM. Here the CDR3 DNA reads TGTGCCAGCGGGAGTGGCACAGATACGCAGTATTTT. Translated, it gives CASGSGTDTQYF.

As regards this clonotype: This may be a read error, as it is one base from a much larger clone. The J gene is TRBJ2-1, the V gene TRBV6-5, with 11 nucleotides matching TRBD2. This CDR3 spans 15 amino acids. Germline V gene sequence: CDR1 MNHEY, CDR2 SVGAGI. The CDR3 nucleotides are TGTGTCAGCAAAGCCCTAGCGGGAGGTCGCGATGAGCAGTTCTTC. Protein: CVSKALAGGRDEQFF.

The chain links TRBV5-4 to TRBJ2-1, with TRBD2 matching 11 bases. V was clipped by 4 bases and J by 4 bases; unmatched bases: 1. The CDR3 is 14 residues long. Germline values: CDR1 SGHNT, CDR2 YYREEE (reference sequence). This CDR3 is CASSRTSGYNEQFF. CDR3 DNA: TGTGCCAGCAGCCGGACTAGCGGGTACAATGAGCAGTTCTTC. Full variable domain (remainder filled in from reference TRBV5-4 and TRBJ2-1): ETGVTQSPTHLIKTRGQQVTLRCSSQSGHNTVSWYQQALGQGPQFIFQYYREEENGRGNFPPRFSGLQFPNYSSELNVNALELDDSALYLCASSRTSGYNEQFFGPGTRLTVL.

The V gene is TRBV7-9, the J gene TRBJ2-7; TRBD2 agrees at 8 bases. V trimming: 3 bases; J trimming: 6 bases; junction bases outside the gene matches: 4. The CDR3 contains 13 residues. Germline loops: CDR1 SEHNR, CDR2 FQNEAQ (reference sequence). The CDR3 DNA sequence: TGTGCCAGCAGCTTCGGGGGGGGCTCCGAGCAGTACTTC. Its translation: CASSFGGGSEQYF.

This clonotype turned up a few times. DNA of the CDR3: TGTGCCAGCAGCCTCCCCGGCCGGGGAGCTTTCTTT. Translation gives CASSLPGRGAFF. The rearrangement joins TRBV3-1 to TRBJ1-1, with D hard to call. The germline V gene has CDR1 LGHDT and CDR2 YNNKEL (reference sequence). The CDR3 length is 12 residues. Trimming cost V 4 bases and J 10 bases, with 13 bases left between them.

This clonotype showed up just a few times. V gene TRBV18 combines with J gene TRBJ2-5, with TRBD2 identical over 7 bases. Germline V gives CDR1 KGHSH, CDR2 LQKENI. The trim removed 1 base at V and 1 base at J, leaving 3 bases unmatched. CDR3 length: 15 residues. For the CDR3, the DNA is TGTGCCAGCTCACCACGGGGCGGGGGCCAAGAGACCCAGTACTTC. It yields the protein CASSPRGGGQETQYF. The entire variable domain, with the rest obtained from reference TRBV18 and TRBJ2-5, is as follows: NAGVMQNPRHLVRRRGQEARLRCSPMKGHSHVYWYRQLPEEGLKFMVYLQKENIIDESGMPKERFSAEFPKEGPSILRIQQVVRGDSAAYFCASSPRGGGQETQYFGPGTRLLVL.

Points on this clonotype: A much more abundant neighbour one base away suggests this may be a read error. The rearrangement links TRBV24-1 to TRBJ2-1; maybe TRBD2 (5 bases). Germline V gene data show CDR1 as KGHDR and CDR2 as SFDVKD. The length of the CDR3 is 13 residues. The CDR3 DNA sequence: TGTGTCACCAGTGTGAGCGGTAACAATGAGCAGTTCTTC. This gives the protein CVTSVSGNNEQFF.

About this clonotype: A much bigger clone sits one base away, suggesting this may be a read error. The DNA of the CDR3 is TGTGCCAGCAGCCATCTCGGCAGGGGGAGCACAGATACGCAGTTTTTT. Translating it yields CASSHLGRGSTDTQFF. The chain couples TRBV3-1 to TRBJ2-3; 7 bases map to TRBD1. There are 16 residues in the CDR3. Germline V lookup: CDR1 LGHDT, CDR2 YNNKEL (reference sequence).